The 18 T cell receptor beta chains given below trace back to one sample, sequenced in a study of T cells in Graves' hyperthyroidism and ophthalmopathy. Amplified TCR beta CDR3 regions derived from RNA transcripts. Researchers ran a first-round RT-PCR on the TCR CDR3 using the HTBI primer set. TCRdb reprocessed the multiplex PCR reads with MiXCR, giving one entry per CDR3 protein. Here the sample spans 500,000 to 800,000 distinct CDR3 sequences, nearly 45% being singletons. The specimen was peripheral blood or thyroid tissue (not recorded which). The receptors come from an adult man with Graves' disease, either hyperthyroidism or ophthalmopathy (not recorded which).

This clonotype was observed at least ten times. This chain joins TRBV7-8 and TRBJ1-5; possible D gene TRBD1, 6 bases. The CDR3 contains 14 residues. The V end was cut by 5 bases, the J end by 4 bases, with 12 bases between. Germline-derived CDR1 and CDR2 are SGHVS and FQNEAQ. CDR3 loop: CASSPGQLNQPQHF. The CDR3, as DNA: TGTGCCAGCAGCCCCGGACAGCTAAATCAGCCCCAGCATTTT.

This clonotype came up many times. The chain has TRBV20-1 and TRBJ1-2; TRBD1 might be the D (5 bases). V lost 3 bases to trimming and J lost 3 bases, with 8 bases between them. Germline V gene lookup returns CDR1 DFQATT and CDR2 SNEGSKA (reference sequence). CDR3 size: 12 residues. The DNA of the CDR3 is TGCAGTGCTAGGCAGGGTGACTATGGCTACACCTTC. It specifies CSARQGDYGYTF.

In this sample, this clonotype turned up many times. The chain links TRBV15 to TRBJ2-7; either TRBD1 or TRBD2 may supply D (7 bases each). The CDR3 runs to 15 residues. CDR1 and CDR2 from the germline V gene are LNHNV and YYDKDF (reference sequence). V was pared by 2 bases and J by 5 bases, with 16 bases between. The CDR3 DNA follows: TGTGCCACCAGCAGACGCTGGGGAGGGGGCCACGAGCAGTACTTC. It translates to CATSRRWGGGHEQYF.

The CDR3 DNA reads as TGTGCCAGCAGGGTCGCGGGGGGGAGCAATCAGCCCCAGCATTTT. Its translation: CASRVAGGSNQPQHF. The rearrangement joins TRBV25-1 to TRBJ1-5, with D perhaps TRBD1 (5 bases). The CDR3 has 15 residues. CDR1 is MGHDK and CDR2 is SYGVNS in the germline V gene. Trimming shortened V by 6 bases and J by 1 base, and 13 bases separated the two germline ends.

The chain recombines TRBV2 with TRBJ1-1; no clear D. The CDR3 is made up of 14 amino acids. Germline V gene sequence: CDR1 SNHLY, CDR2 FYNNEI. Trimming shortened V by 6 bases and J by 1 base, and 12 bases separated the two germline ends. CDR3 protein: CASSAKHKNTEAFF. CDR3 sequence (DNA): TGTGCCAGCAGCGCAAAACACAAGAACACTGAAGCTTTCTTT.

With regard to this clonotype: A read error may be the cause here, since a much bigger clone is one base away. The rearrangement joins TRBV10-3 to TRBJ1-4; D is unresolved. Trimming stripped 5 bases from V and 5 bases from J, with 12 bases between. CDR3 size: 14 residues. Germline CDR1 is ENHRY and CDR2 is SYGVKD. CDR3 nucleotide sequence: TGTGCCATCAGTCCAGCCGGGAACAATGAAAAACTGTTTTTT. It yields the protein CAISPAGNNEKLFF.

About this clonotype: A much larger clone lies one base from this, so it may be a read error. The chain uses TRBV10-3 and TRBJ2-7; D might be TRBD1 or TRBD2, each matching 5 bases. The CDR3 totals 14 residues. V dropped 7 bases and J dropped 6 bases, with 19 bases sitting between them. The germline V gene has CDR1 ENHRY and CDR2 SYGVKD. CDR3 bases: TGTGCCATCACTGTGGGACCCCCGTCCGGCGAGCAGTACTTC. This sequence encodes CAITVGPPSGEQYF.

This clonotype was counted a few times. J is TRBJ2-7 and V is TRBV5-1, with D possibly matching TRBD1 (5 bases). V was pared by 0 bases and J by 6 bases, with 16 bases between. Germline lookup yields CDR1 SGHRS and CDR2 YFSETQ. The CDR3 has 15 residues. CDR3 nucleotide sequence: TGCGCCAGCAGCTTGGATGGACACACTCTAGGCGAGCAGTACTTC. It codes for CASSLDGHTLGEQYF.

This clonotype has a handful of counts. The rearrangement uses TRBV16 and TRBJ2-2, with 10 bases lining up with TRBD2. The CDR3 length is 16 residues. The germline CDR1 and CDR2 sequences are KGHSY and FQNENV. Trimming at V came to 1 base and at J to 7 bases, leaving 6 bases not matched to a gene. This chain's CDR3 is CASSQYSGRAVGELFF. As DNA, the CDR3 is TGTGCCAGCAGCCAATACAGCGGGAGGGCCGTCGGGGAGCTGTTTTTT.

The sample holds one count of this clonotype. The chain combines TRBV7-2 with TRBJ1-5, with unresolved D. Trimming cost V 5 bases and J 7 bases, with 12 bases left between them. Germline-derived CDR1 and CDR2 are SGHTA and FQGNSA. The CDR3 has 13 residues. CDR3 sequence: CASSPATGQPQHF. DNA for the CDR3: TGTGCCAGCAGCCCAGCGACGGGGCAGCCCCAGCATTTT.

This clonotype was seen only once. The chain combines TRBV7-2 with TRBJ1-6; D is undetermined. The CDR3 runs to 14 residues. Trimming pared 7 bases from V and 0 bases from J, leaving 7 bases between. The germline CDR1 and CDR2 sequences are SGHTA and FQGNSA. CDR3 nucleotide sequence: TGTGCCAGCAATCACAACTCCTATAATTCACCCCTCCACTTT. Translated, it gives CASNHNSYNSPLHF.

V is TRBV20-1 and J is TRBJ1-2, with 7 bases matching TRBD1. Germline V lookup: CDR1 DFQATT, CDR2 SNEGSKA (reference sequence). The V and J ends lost 2 bases and 7 bases, in that order; junction bases with no gene match: 10. The CDR3 spans 14 residues. This chain's CDR3 is CSARRDSRLGGYTF. CDR3 in DNA: TGCAGTGCTAGAAGGGACAGCCGCCTAGGTGGCTACACCTTC.

The chain joins TRBV19 to TRBJ1-5, with D unresolved. CDR1 is LNHDA, CDR2 SQIVND, per germline (reference sequence). The CDR3 consists of 14 residues. Between the trimmed V and J ends, which lost 8 bases and 0 bases, there was a span of 11 bases. CDR3 protein: CASEVEYSNQPQHF. The CDR3 DNA reads TGTGCCAGTGAGGTCGAATATAGCAATCAGCCCCAGCATTTT.

This chain uses TRBV19 with TRBJ2-7, with a possible D match to TRBD2 (6 bases). V was cut by 5 bases and J by 6 bases, with 20 bases left in between. The CDR3 totals 15 residues. Germline V gives CDR1 LNHDA, CDR2 SQIVND (reference sequence). The CDR3 reads CASSPYDLRRGEQYF. CDR3 coding DNA: TGTGCCAGTAGTCCGTACGACCTGCGGCGGGGCGAGCAGTACTTC.

This chain uses TRBV9 with TRBJ1-2; tentative D call: TRBD1 (5 bases). CDR1 and CDR2 (germline): SGDLS, YYNGEE. V was cut by 0 bases and J by 6 bases, with 9 bases left in between. The CDR3 totals 13 residues. As DNA, the CDR3 is TGTGCCAGCAGCGTAGGAGGAGGGGATGGCTACACCTTC. This sequence encodes CASSVGGGDGYTF.

This clonotype appeared many times. The chain carries TRBV15 and TRBJ1-2, with D uncertain. Trimming took off 0 bases at V and 2 bases at J, with 10 bases between the two ends. The CDR3 runs to 15 residues. The germline V gene encodes CDR1 LNHNV and CDR2 YYDKDF (reference sequence). The CDR3 DNA is TGTGCCACCAGCAGAGATGGAGCAGACAACTATGGCTACACCTTC. Translated, it gives CATSRDGADNYGYTF.

This clonotype was found many times. This chain links TRBV19 with TRBJ2-7, with 8 bases aligning to TRBD1. Looked up from germline, CDR1 is LNHDA and CDR2 is SQIVND (reference sequence). After removal of 5 bases from V and 6 bases from J, the junction contained 6 bases not matched to a gene. The CDR3 loop spans 13 amino acids. The CDR3 sequence: CASSPGQGIEQYF. In DNA, the CDR3 is TGTGCCAGTAGTCCAGGACAGGGTATCGAGCAGTACTTC.

This clonotype has just a few counts. The J gene is TRBJ1-5, the V gene TRBV20-1; 10 bases are a match to TRBD1. The CDR3 sequence is 15 residues long. V gave up 3 bases and J gave up 5 bases; unmatched junction bases: 7. Germline-derived CDR1 and CDR2 are DFQATT and SNEGSKA (reference sequence). For the CDR3, the DNA is TGCAGTGCTAGTCCGACAGGGGGCAACTATCAGCCCCAGCATTTT. Protein: CSASPTGGNYQPQHF.